The following is a T cell receptor beta chain sequence with its context. What it binds is unknown. V lost 3 bases, J lost 7 bases, and 10 bases lay in between. The CDR3 is 13 residues long. Germline loops: CDR1 ENHRY, CDR2 SYGVKD. TCRdb's table, derived via immunoSEQ multiplex PCR, lists solely in-frame clones and lacks some. The table lists approximately 2.3 million clones, approximately 93% of them singletons. This entry is derived from a study of shared clonotypes between healthy human individuals. Study-wide findings and caveats: Several donors held about 5% of naive CD4 clonotypes in common.

The sequenced material came from naive CD4+ T cells from PBMCs. Subset meaning: CD45RA+ positively selected. This sequence was found in a man younger than 35 in good health. Some clones in this sample may be carry-over from other donors' samples. The chain recombines TRBV10-3 with TRBJ2-1; the D is unclear. This chain's CDR3 is CAISEYELNEQFF. CDR3 sequence (DNA): TGTGCCATCAGTGAATATGAGTTGAATGAGCAGTTCTTC.